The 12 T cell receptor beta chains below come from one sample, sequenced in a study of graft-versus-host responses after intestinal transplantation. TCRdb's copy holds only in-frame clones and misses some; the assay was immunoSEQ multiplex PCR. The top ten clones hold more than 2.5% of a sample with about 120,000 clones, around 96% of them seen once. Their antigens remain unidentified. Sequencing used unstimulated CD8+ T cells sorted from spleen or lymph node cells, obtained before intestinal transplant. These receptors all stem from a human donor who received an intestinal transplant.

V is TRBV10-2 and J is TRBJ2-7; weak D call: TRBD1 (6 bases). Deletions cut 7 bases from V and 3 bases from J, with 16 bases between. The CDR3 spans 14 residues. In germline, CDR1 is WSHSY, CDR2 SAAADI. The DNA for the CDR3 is TGCGCCAGCATTGAAACAGGGTTCGACTACGAGCAGTACTTC. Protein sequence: CASIETGFDYEQYF.

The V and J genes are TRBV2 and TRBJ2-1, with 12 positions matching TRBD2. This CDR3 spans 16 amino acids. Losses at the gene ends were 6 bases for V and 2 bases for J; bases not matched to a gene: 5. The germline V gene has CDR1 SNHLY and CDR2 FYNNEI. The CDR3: CASRDGLAGTYNEQFF. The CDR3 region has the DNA TGTGCCAGCAGGGACGGACTAGCGGGAACCTACAATGAGCAGTTCTTC.

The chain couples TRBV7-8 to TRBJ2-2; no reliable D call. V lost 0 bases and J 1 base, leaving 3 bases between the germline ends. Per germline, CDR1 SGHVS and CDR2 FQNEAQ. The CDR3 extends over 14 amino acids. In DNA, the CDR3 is TGTGCCAGCAGCTTAGCAGGGAACACCGGGGAGCTGTTTTTT. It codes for CASSLAGNTGELFF.

CDR3 nucleotide sequence: TGTGCCAGCAGCTTGGAAACAGGGACTGAAGCTTTCTTT. It encodes CASSLETGTEAFF. The V call is TRBV7-6, the J call TRBJ1-1, with D perhaps TRBD1 (6 bases). The CDR3 length is 13 residues. V lost 3 bases to trimming and J lost 5 bases, with 10 bases between them. Germline CDR1 is SGHVS and CDR2 is FNYEAQ.

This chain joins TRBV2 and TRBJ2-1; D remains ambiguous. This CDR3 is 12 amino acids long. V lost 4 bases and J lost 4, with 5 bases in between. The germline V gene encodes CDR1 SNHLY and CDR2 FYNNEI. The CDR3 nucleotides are TGTGCCAGCAGTGGCTCGTACAATGAGCAGTTCTTC. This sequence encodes CASSGSYNEQFF. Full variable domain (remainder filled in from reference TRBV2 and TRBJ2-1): EPEVTQTPSHQVTQMGQEVILRCVPISNHLYFYWYRQILGQKVEFLVSFYNNEISEKSEIFDDQFSVERPDGSNFTLKIRSTKLEDSAMYFCASSGSYNEQFFGPGTRLTVL.

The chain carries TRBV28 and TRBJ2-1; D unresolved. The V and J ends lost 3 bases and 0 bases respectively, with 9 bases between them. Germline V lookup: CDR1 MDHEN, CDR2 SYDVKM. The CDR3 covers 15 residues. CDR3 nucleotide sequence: TGTGCCAGCAGTTTGGCGCCGAGCTCCTACAATGAGCAGTTCTTC. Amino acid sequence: CASSLAPSSYNEQFF.

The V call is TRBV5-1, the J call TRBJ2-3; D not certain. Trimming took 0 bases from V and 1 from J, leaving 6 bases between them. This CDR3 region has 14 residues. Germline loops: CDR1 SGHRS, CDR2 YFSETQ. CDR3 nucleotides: TGCGCCAGCAGCTTGGCCGAGGGCACAGATACGCAGTATTTT. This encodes CASSLAEGTDTQYF.

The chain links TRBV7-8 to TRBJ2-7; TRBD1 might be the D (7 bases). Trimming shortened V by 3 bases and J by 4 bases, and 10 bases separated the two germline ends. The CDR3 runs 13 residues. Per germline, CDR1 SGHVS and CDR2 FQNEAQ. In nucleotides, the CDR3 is TGTGCCAGCAGCTTGGAGGGGGCTTACGAGCAGTACTTC. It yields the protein CASSLEGAYEQYF.

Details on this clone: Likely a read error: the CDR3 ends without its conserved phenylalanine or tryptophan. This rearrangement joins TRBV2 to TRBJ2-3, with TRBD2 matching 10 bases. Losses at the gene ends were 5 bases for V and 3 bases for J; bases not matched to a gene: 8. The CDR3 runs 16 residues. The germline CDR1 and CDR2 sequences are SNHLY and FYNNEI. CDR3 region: CASSSAGGVWTDTQYL. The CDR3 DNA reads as TGTGCCAGCAGTTCAGCGGGAGGGGTATGGACAGATACGCAGTATCTT.

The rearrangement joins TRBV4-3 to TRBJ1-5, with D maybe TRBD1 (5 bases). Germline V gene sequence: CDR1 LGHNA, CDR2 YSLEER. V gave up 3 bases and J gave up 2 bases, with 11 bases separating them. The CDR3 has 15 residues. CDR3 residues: CASSQGGERNQPQHF. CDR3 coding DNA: TGCGCCAGCAGCCAGGGGGGGGAACGCAATCAGCCCCAGCATTTT.

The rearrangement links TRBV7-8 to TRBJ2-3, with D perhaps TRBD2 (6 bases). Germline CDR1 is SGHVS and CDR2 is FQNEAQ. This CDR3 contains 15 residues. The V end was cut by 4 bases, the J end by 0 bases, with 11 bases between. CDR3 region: CASSYLGGSTDTQYF. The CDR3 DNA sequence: TGTGCCAGCAGCTACCTCGGGGGAAGCACAGATACGCAGTATTTT.

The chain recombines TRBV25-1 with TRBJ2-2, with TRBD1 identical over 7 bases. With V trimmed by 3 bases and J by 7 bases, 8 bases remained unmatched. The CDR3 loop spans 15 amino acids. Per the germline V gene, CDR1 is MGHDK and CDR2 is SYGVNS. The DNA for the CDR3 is TGTGCCAGCAGTGACGCGACAGGGTCGCACGGGGAGCTGTTTTTT. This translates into CASSDATGSHGELFF.